The 15 T cell receptor beta chains presented below share a single source sample, sequenced in a study of T cells in Graves' hyperthyroidism and ophthalmopathy. It was RNA transcripts that yielded the amplified TCR beta CDR3 regions. When the TCR CDR3 underwent first-round RT-PCR, the HTBI primer set was used. TCRdb redid the calling of the multiplex PCR reads with MiXCR, one entry per CDR3 protein. The sample records around 300,000 distinct CDR3 sequences, approximately 21% being singletons. The source material was blood. These receptors were taken from a man aged 25 to 40 with Graves' ophthalmopathy.

The J gene is TRBJ2-3, the V gene TRBV12-3 or TRBV12-4, with a possible D match to TRBD1 (6 bases). With 6 bases removed from V and 6 bases from J, the gap between germline ends came to 16 bases. The length of the CDR3 is 14 residues. CDR3 amino acids: CASSRNRVWDTQYF. The DNA for the CDR3 is TGTGCCAGCAGCCGCAACAGGGTTTGGGATACGCAGTATTTT.

V usage is TRBV28 and J usage is TRBJ1-1; the D gene is possibly TRBD1 (6 bases). The CDR3 totals 15 residues. Germline CDR1 is MDHEN and CDR2 is SYDVKM. V was cut by 3 bases and J by 1 base, with 12 bases left in between. This chain's CDR3 is CASSFSGRGNTEAFF. CDR3 nucleotides: TGTGCCAGCAGTTTTTCCGGCAGGGGGAACACTGAAGCTTTCTTT.

This clonotype was recorded a few times. The rearrangement uses TRBV28 and TRBJ1-5; maybe TRBD1 (5 bases). This CDR3 contains 18 residues. With 7 bases removed from V and 3 bases from J, the gap between germline ends came to 25 bases. Germline V lookup: CDR1 MDHEN, CDR2 SYDVKM. DNA of the CDR3: TGTGCCAGCACCCACCACGCGGTCATGCAGGGTATCAATCAGCCCCAGCATTTT. It codes for CASTHHAVMQGINQPQHF.

The chain's CDR3 is CASRPQGVTGNTIYF. DNA for the CDR3: TGTGCCAGCAGACCCCAGGGGGTGACGGGAAACACCATATATTTT. V usage is TRBV2 and J usage is TRBJ1-3; 7 bases match TRBD1. The CDR3 contains 15 residues. Trimming took 6 bases from V and 4 from J; bases not matched to a gene: 9. Per the germline V gene, CDR1 is SNHLY and CDR2 is FYNNEI.

In this sample, this clonotype turned up many times. This chain connects TRBV11-2 to TRBJ2-7; tentative D call: TRBD2 (5 bases). Germline CDR1 is SGHAT and CDR2 is FQNNGV. Trimming removed 1 base from V and 3 bases from J, with 10 bases in between. This CDR3 region has 14 residues. The CDR3 here is CASSLVGGLYEQYF. CDR3 nucleotides: TGTGCCAGCAGCTTAGTAGGAGGTCTCTACGAGCAGTACTTC.

The chain links TRBV14 to TRBJ2-3; 8 nucleotides agree with TRBD2. The J segment lost 4 bases and the V segment lost 4 bases, leaving 10 bases of the junction unmatched. CDR1 is SGHDN and CDR2 is FVKESK in the germline V gene. The CDR3 has 16 residues. The CDR3 sequence: CASSPVGGGPPDTQYF. DNA of the CDR3: TGTGCCAGCAGCCCCGTCGGCGGGGGGCCCCCAGATACGCAGTATTTT.

This clonotype was recorded a few times. The chain has TRBV11-2 and TRBJ1-1; 11 bases agree with TRBD1. Trimming took 1 base from V and 4 from J; bases not matched to a gene: 8. Germline V CDR1 and CDR2: SGHAT, FQNNGV. This CDR3 has 17 amino acids. DNA of the CDR3: TGTGCCAGCAGCTTAGGAGGGACAGGGGGAGCGGGCACTGAAGCTTTCTTT. Translation gives CASSLGGTGGAGTEAFF.

Points on this clonotype: This clone may be a read error of a much larger clone one base away. V is TRBV11-2 and J is TRBJ2-7, with a tentative D call TRBD2 (5 bases). V was cut by 4 bases and J by 0 bases, with 10 bases left in between. Germline V lookup: CDR1 SGHAT, CDR2 FQNNGV. This CDR3 spans 14 amino acids. CDR3 coding DNA: TGTGCCAGCAGCTCACGGGGATTCTCCTACGAGCAGTACTTC. Protein product: CASSSRGFSYEQYF.

As concerns this clonotype: One end of the junction is discordant with germline, which a read error may explain. The chain carries TRBV28 and TRBJ1-5; D uncertain. Germline loops: CDR1 MDHEN, CDR2 SYDVKM. There are 14 residues in the CDR3. The CDR3 here is CASILSGRNQPQHF. In DNA, the CDR3 is TGTGCCAGCATTTTAAGTGGGCGCAATCAGCCCCAGCATTTT.

The table lists this clonotype with many counts. The chain uses TRBV28 and TRBJ1-5; possibly TRBD1 for D (6 bases). The CDR3 extends over 14 amino acids. Germline V gene lookup returns CDR1 MDHEN and CDR2 SYDVKM. V was shortened by 7 bases and J by 5 bases, with 15 bases between the two germline ends. CDR3 protein: CASTPAQGYQPQHF. The CDR3 nucleotides read TGTGCCAGCACGCCGGCCCAGGGGTATCAGCCCCAGCATTTT.

This clonotype was seen repeatedly, ten times or more. J is TRBJ2-3 and V is TRBV7-8, with D unclear. Germline CDR1 reads SGHVS; CDR2 reads FQNEAQ. Trimming removed 5 bases at V and 9 bases at J, with 12 bases between. The CDR3 is 12 amino acids. This CDR3 is CASSPSTQTQYF. DNA for the CDR3: TGTGCCAGCAGCCCCTCCACTCAGACGCAGTATTTT.

This clonotype occurred many times. The gene calls are TRBV12-3 or TRBV12-4 and TRBJ2-7, with D perhaps matching TRBD2 (6 bases). The V end was cut by 4 bases, the J end by 3 bases, with 13 bases between. This CDR3 is built from 14 residues. DNA of the CDR3: TGTGCCAGCAGTTCCGGGACTCCCCTCTACGAGCAGTACTTC. Translating gives CASSSGTPLYEQYF.

This clonotype was found many times. The rearrangement joins TRBV7-2 to TRBJ2-2; D gene unclear. V lost 2 bases to trimming and J lost 7 bases, with 8 bases between them. Germline V lookup: CDR1 SGHTA, CDR2 FQGNSA. The CDR3 has 13 amino acids. The CDR3 coding sequence is TGTGCCAGCAGCTTAAACCGAATCGGGGAGCTGTTTTTT. It encodes CASSLNRIGELFF.

The chain joins TRBV12-3 or TRBV12-4 to TRBJ2-4, with 12 bases aligning to TRBD2. This CDR3 region has 16 residues. J was trimmed by 3 bases and V by 5 bases; bases with no gene match: 5. Written as DNA, the CDR3 is TGTGCCAGCAGTCAGACTAGCGGGAGAGACAAAAACATTCAGTACTTC. This codes for CASSQTSGRDKNIQYF.

This clonotype was seen only a few times. The CDR3 here is CASSLGGQGSEQYF. The CDR3 DNA follows: TGTGCCAGCAGCTTAGGCGGACAGGGGAGCGAGCAGTACTTC. The rearrangement uses TRBV5-6 and TRBJ2-7; 9 nucleotides line up with TRBD1. There are 14 residues in the CDR3. Germline CDR1 reads SGHDT; CDR2 reads YYEEEE. V trimming: 2 bases; J trimming: 6 bases; junction bases outside the gene matches: 6.